A single sample is the source of the 9 T cell receptor beta chains below, sequenced in a study of cytomegalovirus exposure and HLA in healthy donors. The PCR used 60 Vbeta and 13 Jbeta primers. Some clones are missing from TCRdb's copy, which holds only in-frame ones; the method was immunoSEQ multiplex PCR. The sample consists of approximately 180,000 clones, 72% of them appearing once. The sequenced sample was PBMCs. These TCRs come from a human donor in good health.

This clone was detected only once. The chain combines TRBV30 with TRBJ2-3, with a weak D call TRBD2 (6 bases). The CDR3 is 14 residues long. Per germline, CDR1 GTSNPN and CDR2 SVGIG (reference sequence). Between the trimmed V and J ends, which lost 4 bases and 5 bases, there was a span of 16 bases. The CDR3 spells CAWNPGVPGDTQYF. CDR3 nucleotides: TGTGCCTGGAACCCGGGAGTGCCAGGAGATACGCAGTATTTT.

CDR3 coding DNA: TGTGCCAGCACCCCTGACAGGGGACGGGAAGAAAAACTGTTTTTT. Translating gives CASTPDRGREEKLFF. The chain couples TRBV2 to TRBJ1-4, with 8 bases matching TRBD1. V dropped 7 bases and J dropped 8; count of bases not matched to a gene: 12. Germline-derived CDR1 and CDR2 are SNHLY and FYNNEI. This CDR3 comprises 15 residues.

The chain recombines TRBV7-8 with TRBJ2-3, with D perhaps matching TRBD2 (5 bases). Germline lookup yields CDR1 SGHVS and CDR2 FQNEAQ. This CDR3 is 16 amino acids long. The V gene lost 0 bases and the J gene lost 3 bases, with 13 bases spanning the gap. The chain's CDR3 is CASSLAPGSGTDTQYF. CDR3 nucleotide sequence: TGTGCCAGCAGCTTAGCGCCGGGGAGTGGGACAGATACGCAGTATTTT.

This clone was detected only once. The chain couples TRBV25-1 to TRBJ2-1; 8 bases map to TRBD2. This CDR3 is built from 15 residues. Trimming removed 6 bases from V and 5 bases from J; junction bases left unmatched: 9. Germline loops: CDR1 MGHDK, CDR2 SYGVNS. The CDR3 nucleotides read TGTGCCAGCAGGACAGCAGCGGGGGAGAACAATGAGCAGTTCTTC. It codes for CASRTAAGENNEQFF.

The chain links TRBV7-3 to TRBJ2-7, with 9 positions matching TRBD2. Per the germline V gene, CDR1 is SGHTA and CDR2 is FQGTGA. This CDR3 contains 14 residues. The V gene end was trimmed by 0 bases and the J gene end by 3 bases; junction bases not matched to a gene: 0. CDR3 nucleotides: TGTGCCAGCAGCTTAACTAGCGGGGGCTACGAGCAGTACTTC. Protein: CASSLTSGGYEQYF. Drawing the rest from reference TRBV7-3 and TRBJ2-7, the complete variable domain is GAGVSQTPSNKVTEKGKYVELRCDPISGHTALYWYRQSLGQGPEFLIYFQGTGAADDSGLPNDRFFAVRPEGSVSTLKIQRTERGDSAVYLCASSLTSGGYEQYFGPGTRLTVT.

J is TRBJ2-7 and V is TRBV10-3, with 8 positions matching TRBD1. Germline values: CDR1 ENHRY, CDR2 SYGVKD. The CDR3 has 16 amino acids. V was pared by 0 bases and J by 4 bases, with 8 bases of the junction left unmatched. In DNA form, the CDR3 reads TGTGCCATCAGTGAGTCGAGGACAGGGCGGCGGTACGAGCAGTACTTC. The encoded protein is CAISESRTGRRYEQYF.

This chain links TRBV9 with TRBJ2-3; 10 bases align to TRBD2. The germline V gene has CDR1 SGDLS and CDR2 YYNGEE. With V trimmed by 3 bases and J by 3 bases, 7 bases remained unmatched. The length of the CDR3 is 16 residues. Here the CDR3 reads CASSAAGGGPTDTQYF. The CDR3, as DNA: TGTGCCAGCAGCGCAGCGGGGGGGGGCCCAACAGATACGCAGTATTTT.

The chain has TRBV9 and TRBJ2-1, with D possibly TRBD2 on 5 matching bases. The V and J ends lost 1 base and 6 bases respectively, with 8 bases between them. The CDR3 has 13 residues. Germline V gene data show CDR1 as SGDLS and CDR2 as YYNGEE. The CDR3 nucleotides are TGTGCCAGCAGCGTACCGGGATCCAATGAGCAGTTCTTC. This sequence encodes CASSVPGSNEQFF.

The table lists this clone with a few counts. The V call is TRBV5-6, the J call TRBJ1-4; unclear D gene. The length of the CDR3 is 15 residues. V shed 4 bases and J shed 4 bases, with 14 bases lying between them. CDR1 and CDR2 from the germline V gene are SGHDT and YYEEEE. CDR3 DNA sequence: TGTGCCAGCAGCCGCCACGGGGTATTTAATGAAAAACTGTTTTTT. This translates into CASSRHGVFNEKLFF.